The 24 T cell receptor beta chains below all came from one sample that was sequenced in a study of blood T cells in healthy people across ages. For the second PCR, which ran for about 7 to 11 cycles, a sample-barcoded 5' primer and a J-beta primer mix were used. TCRdb recomputed calls from the 5' RACE reads with MiXCR, one row per CDR3 protein. The sample yields fewer than 1,200,000 distinct CDR3 sequences, under 30% seen once. This sample also belongs to another study, concerning T cells of mothers and their children.

The sample comprised blood. Every receptor here comes from a girl aged 2 to 10 in good health.

This chain uses TRBV12-3 or TRBV12-4 with TRBJ2-7; possible D gene TRBD1, 5 bases. The CDR3 is 13 residues long. Trimming removed 7 bases at V and 7 bases at J, with 17 bases between. Written as DNA, the CDR3 is TGTGCCAGCAAGGGGATCCTAAGGGCTGAGCAGTACTTC. Amino acids: CASKGILRAEQYF.

In its sample, this clonotype was seen a few times. V gene TRBV7-9 combines with J gene TRBJ1-2; tentative D call: TRBD1 (6 bases). V dropped 4 bases and J dropped 6 bases, with 18 bases sitting between them. This CDR3 is built from 15 residues. The germline V gene encodes CDR1 SEHNR and CDR2 FQNEAQ (reference sequence). CDR3 residues: CASSSGGGAPDGYTF. CDR3 nucleotide sequence: TGTGCCAGCAGCTCCGGGGGCGGGGCCCCAGATGGCTACACCTTC.

The V gene is TRBV5-1, the J gene TRBJ2-2; D is ambiguous. V was shortened by 3 bases and J by 0 bases, with 6 bases between the two germline ends. The CDR3 contains 14 residues. Germline V gene data show CDR1 as SGHRS and CDR2 as YFSETQ. CDR3 protein: CASSSGSNTGELFF. Here the CDR3 DNA reads TGCGCCAGCAGCTCCGGGTCGAACACCGGGGAGCTGTTTTTT.

As for this clonotype: A read error may produce the germline difference seen at one junction end. The chain links TRBV7-6 to TRBJ1-1; D ambiguous. Germline V gene sequence: CDR1 SGHVS, CDR2 FNYEAQ. The CDR3 has 14 amino acids. The DNA for the CDR3 is TGTGCCAGCTCGAACCCACGGGCTCCCCCCAAGGGAGGGTTT. It codes for CASSNPRAPPKGGF.

The rearrangement joins TRBV7-9 to TRBJ2-5, with TRBD1 identical over 7 bases. The DNA matches TRBJ2-7 better at its end, which makes the J call doubtful. The V gene's germline CDR1 is SEHNR and CDR2 FQNEAQ (reference sequence). The length of the CDR3 is 12 residues. DNA of the CDR3: TGTGCCCTCGACGGGACAGCCTACGAGCAGTACTTC. Protein: CALDGTAYEQYF.

The chain employs TRBV6-5 and TRBJ1-1, with D perhaps matching TRBD1 (6 bases). The CDR3 runs 14 residues. Germline CDR1 MNHEY, CDR2 SVGAGI. With 5 bases removed from V and 3 bases from J, the gap between germline ends came to 13 bases. The CDR3 bases are TGTGCCAGCAGTCGCCGACAGGTAGACACTGAAGCTTTCTTT. Translation gives CASSRRQVDTEAFF.

This clonotype was found a few times. This chain links TRBV7-9 with TRBJ2-5; 9 bases line up with TRBD2. After removal of 0 bases from V and 10 bases from J, the junction contained 6 bases not matched to a gene. Germline V CDR1 and CDR2: SEHNR, FQNEAQ (reference sequence). The CDR3 covers 14 residues. The CDR3 loop is CASSLARQREDQYF. CDR3 in DNA: TGTGCCAGCAGCTTAGCGCGGCAGCGGGAGGACCAGTACTTC.

There are a few counts of this clonotype. The V gene is TRBV7-6, the J gene TRBJ2-5; the match to TRBD2 covers 8 bases. The trim removed 2 bases at V and 2 bases at J, leaving 4 bases unmatched. CDR1 and CDR2 (germline): SGHVS, FNYEAQ. There are 15 residues in the CDR3. CDR3 nucleotide sequence: TGTGCCAGCAGCTTATATAGCGGGATACAAGAGACCCAGTACTTC. This gives the protein CASSLYSGIQETQYF. The variable domain in full, with the rest retrieved from reference TRBV7-6 and TRBJ2-5, is GAGVSQSPRYKVTKRGQDVALRCDPISGHVSLYWYRQALGQGPEFLTYFNYEAQQDKSGLPNDRFSAERPEGSISTLTIQRTEQRDSAMYRCASSLYSGIQETQYFGPGTRLLVL.

The V gene is TRBV7-2, the J gene TRBJ1-3, with a weak D call TRBD1 (5 bases). Germline CDR1 and CDR2: SGHTA and FQGNSA. CDR3 length: 14 residues. The V gene lost 5 bases and the J gene lost 6 bases, with 14 bases spanning the gap. The DNA of the CDR3 is TGTGCCAGCAGCCCGCAAGGGGAGACAAACACCATATATTTT. It encodes CASSPQGETNTIYF.

This clonotype was seen more than once but under ten times. CDR3 region: CSAREERRVQETQYF. CDR3 DNA: TGCAGTGCTAGAGAGGAGCGTCGAGTACAAGAGACCCAGTACTTC. The chain carries TRBV20-1 and TRBJ2-5, with unresolved D. The CDR3 covers 15 residues. Germline V gene lookup returns CDR1 DFQATT and CDR2 SNEGSKA (reference sequence). Trimming took off 0 bases at V and 2 bases at J, with 13 bases between the two ends.

This clonotype was observed a handful of times. This chain uses TRBV20-1 with TRBJ2-7; TRBD1 is a possible D gene (5 bases). Deletions cut 2 bases from V and 3 bases from J, with 14 bases between. Germline V gene lookup returns CDR1 DFQATT and CDR2 SNEGSKA (reference sequence). The CDR3 is 14 residues long. In nucleotides, the CDR3 is TGCAGTGCTAGATACCAGGGAATAGGCTACGAGCAGTACTTC. It translates to CSARYQGIGYEQYF.

This clonotype appeared a few times. CDR3 region: CASARDSSYNEQFF. The CDR3 DNA is TGTGCCAGCGCAAGGGACTCGTCGTACAATGAGCAGTTCTTC. V is TRBV2 and J is TRBJ2-1; weak D call: TRBD2 (6 bases). This CDR3 has 14 amino acids. The ends were cut back, 8 bases at V and 4 bases at J, with 15 bases in the middle. Germline CDR1 and CDR2: SNHLY and FYNNEI. Full variable domain (rest looked up from reference TRBV2 and TRBJ2-1): EPEVTQTPSHQVTQMGQEVILRCVPISNHLYFYWYRQILGQKVEFLVSFYNNEISEKSEIFDDQFSVERPDGSNFTLKIRSTKLEDSAMYFCASARDSSYNEQFFGPGTRLTVL.

This clonotype turned up a few times. The rearrangement uses TRBV6-1 and TRBJ2-5, with D perhaps matching TRBD1 (6 bases). The DNA end lines up better with TRBJ2-7; the J call may be wrong. The length of the CDR3 is 13 residues. CDR1 and CDR2 (germline): MNHNS, SASEGT. The CDR3 coding sequence is TGTGCCAGCAGAAGACAGGTGTCCTACGAGCAGTACTTC. Residues: CASRRQVSYEQYF.

Notes on this clonotype: An end of the junction does not agree with germline; a read error may underlie this. The V call is TRBV6-6, the J call TRBJ1-2; no clear D gene. The germline V gene has CDR1 MNHNY and CDR2 SVGAGI (reference sequence). The CDR3 covers 13 residues. CDR3: CASSYGQNYGHTF. The CDR3 nucleotides are TGTGCCAGCAGTTACGGGCAGAACTATGGCCACACCTTC.

This clonotype showed up just a few times. The chain employs TRBV7-2 and TRBJ2-2; 10 bases are a match to TRBD2. The ends lost 1 base at V and 13 bases at J; junction bases unmatched: 12. This CDR3 spans 16 amino acids. Per the germline V gene, CDR1 is SGHTA and CDR2 is FQGNSA. For the CDR3, the DNA is TGTGCCAGCAGCTTAGGTCGATTAGCGGGGGGCGGTTTGCTGTTTTTT. Translation: CASSLGRLAGGGLLFF.

This clonotype has only a few counts. The genes are TRBV24-1 and TRBJ2-5, with 8 nucleotides matching TRBD1. This CDR3 comprises 16 residues. The ends lost 4 bases at V and 5 bases at J; junction bases unmatched: 11. Germline values: CDR1 KGHDR, CDR2 SFDVKD. The CDR3 bases are TGTGCCACCAGTGACCCTCGGGACAGGAGTATGGAGACCCAGTACTTC. It translates to CATSDPRDRSMETQYF.

This clonotype turned up a few times. This rearrangement joins TRBV4-1 to TRBJ2-5; no clear D. The DNA matches TRBJ2-1 better at its end, which makes the J call doubtful. Germline CDR1 reads MGHRA; CDR2 reads YSYEKL. The CDR3 runs 15 residues. The CDR3 is CASSKSGTLNNEQFF. CDR3 DNA: TGCGCCAGCAGTAAGTCCGGTACTCTTAACAATGAGCAGTTCTTC.

The J gene is TRBJ2-5, the V gene TRBV3-1; unclear D gene. Germline values: CDR1 LGHDT, CDR2 YNNKEL (reference sequence). V shed 1 base and J shed 1 base, with 16 bases lying between them. The CDR3 totals 17 residues. CDR3 nucleotides: TGTGCCAGCAGCCAAGGGTATGTCTGGGGAACCCAAGAGACCCAGTACTTC. It yields the protein CASSQGYVWGTQETQYF.

This clonotype appeared a few times. The V and J genes are TRBV5-1 and TRBJ1-1; 9 nucleotides align to TRBD1. Trimming cost V 3 bases and J 4 bases; bases outside gene matches: 4. This CDR3 has 14 residues. The V gene's germline CDR1 is SGHRS and CDR2 YFSETQ. In DNA, the CDR3 is TGCGCCAGCAGCTACGACAGGGGGGCCACTGAAGCTTTCTTT. Translating it yields CASSYDRGATEAFF.

This clonotype has more than one count but fewer than ten. The chain couples TRBV29-1 to TRBJ1-2; 10 nucleotides line up with TRBD1. The CDR3 is made up of 14 amino acids. Germline trimming cut 3 bases from V and 8 bases from J; bases unmatched to any gene: 9. Per germline, CDR1 SQVTM and CDR2 ANQGSEA. As DNA, the CDR3 is TGCAGCGTTGACCCCGCTTGGGACAGGGGAGGCTACACCTTC. It encodes CSVDPAWDRGGYTF.

The J gene is TRBJ1-2, the V gene TRBV28; the match to TRBD1 covers 9 bases. With V trimmed by 5 bases and J by 2 bases, 3 bases remained unmatched. Germline V gene sequence: CDR1 MDHEN, CDR2 SYDVKM. The CDR3 has 14 amino acids. In DNA form, the CDR3 reads TGTGCCAGCAGTCGGACAGGGGAAAACTATGGCTACACCTTC. Its protein is CASSRTGENYGYTF.

The chain has TRBV6-2 or TRBV6-3 and TRBJ2-7; perhaps D is TRBD1 or TRBD2 (6 bases each). This CDR3 contains 13 residues. V gave up 6 bases and J gave up 6 bases, with 15 bases separating them. The germline CDR1 and CDR2 sequences are MNHEY and SVGEGT. As DNA, the CDR3 is TGTGCCAGCAGCCGGACGTGGGGGGCCGAGCAGTACTTC. Its protein is CASSRTWGAEQYF.

This clonotype was found a few times. The rearrangement links TRBV28 to TRBJ2-4; 9 bases map to TRBD1. The V segment lost 3 bases and the J segment 0 bases; nucleotides outside the gene matches: 9. From germline, CDR1 is MDHEN and CDR2 SYDVKM. This CDR3 has 18 residues. The CDR3 DNA sequence: TGTGCCAGCAGTTTGCCTAACAGGGGGCGGTTAGCCAAAAACATTCAGTACTTC. Protein: CASSLPNRGRLAKNIQYF.

This chain joins TRBV5-1 and TRBJ2-5; no clear D gene. V was clipped by 1 base and J by 4 bases, with 11 bases between them. CDR3 size: 14 residues. Germline CDR1 is SGHRS and CDR2 is YFSETQ. CDR3 loop: CASSLTRQGETQYF. The CDR3 DNA reads TGCGCCAGCAGCTTGACAAGGCAAGGAGAGACCCAGTACTTC.